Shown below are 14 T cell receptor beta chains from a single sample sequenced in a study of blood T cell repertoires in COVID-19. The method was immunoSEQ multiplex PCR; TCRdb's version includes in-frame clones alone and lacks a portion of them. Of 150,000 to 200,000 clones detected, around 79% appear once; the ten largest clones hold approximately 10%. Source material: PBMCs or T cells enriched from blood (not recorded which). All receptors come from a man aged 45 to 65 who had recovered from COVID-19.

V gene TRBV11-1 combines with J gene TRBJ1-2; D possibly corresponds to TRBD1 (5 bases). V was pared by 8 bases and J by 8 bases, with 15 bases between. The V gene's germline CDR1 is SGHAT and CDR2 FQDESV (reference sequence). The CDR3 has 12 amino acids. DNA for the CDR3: TGTGCCAGCGGGTTCAGGGCAGAGGGCTACACCTTC. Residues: CASGFRAEGYTF. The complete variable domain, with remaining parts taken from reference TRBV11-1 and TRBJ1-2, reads EAEVAQSPRYKITEKSQAVAFWCDPISGHATLYWYRQILGQGPELLVQFQDESVVDDSQLPKDRFSAERLKGVDSTLKIQPAELGDSAMYLCASGFRAEGYTFGSGTRLTVV.

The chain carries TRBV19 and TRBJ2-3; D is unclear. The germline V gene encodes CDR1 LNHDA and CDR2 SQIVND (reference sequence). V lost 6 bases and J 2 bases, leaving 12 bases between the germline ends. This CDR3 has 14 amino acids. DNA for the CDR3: TGTGCCAGTAGGCGGAGTCTTTACACAGATACGCAGTATTTT. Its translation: CASRRSLYTDTQYF.

The CDR3 DNA reads TGTGCCAGCAGCTTGGGGACTAGGGGCGAGCAGTACTTC. Protein: CASSLGTRGEQYF. This chain joins TRBV5-6 and TRBJ2-7; 7 bases align to TRBD2. CDR3 length equals 13 residues. Germline CDR1 reads SGHDT; CDR2 reads YYEEEE. V lost 0 bases, J lost 6 bases, and 3 bases stayed unmatched.

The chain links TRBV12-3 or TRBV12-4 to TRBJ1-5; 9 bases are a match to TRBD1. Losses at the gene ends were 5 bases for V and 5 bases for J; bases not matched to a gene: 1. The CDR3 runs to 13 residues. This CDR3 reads CASSGTGYQPQHF. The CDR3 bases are TGTGCCAGCAGTGGGACAGGGTATCAGCCCCAGCATTTT.

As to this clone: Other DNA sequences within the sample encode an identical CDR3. CDR3 sequence reads: CASSYSTGQGMNTEAFF. DNA for the CDR3: TGTGCCAGCAGTTACTCCACAGGGCAAGGGATGAACACTGAAGCTTTCTTT. The genes are TRBV6-2 or TRBV6-3 and TRBJ1-1; perhaps TRBD1 as D (6 bases). This CDR3 has 17 amino acids. V dropped 0 bases and J dropped 0 bases, with 14 bases sitting between them. CDR1 is MNHEY, CDR2 SVGEGT, per germline.

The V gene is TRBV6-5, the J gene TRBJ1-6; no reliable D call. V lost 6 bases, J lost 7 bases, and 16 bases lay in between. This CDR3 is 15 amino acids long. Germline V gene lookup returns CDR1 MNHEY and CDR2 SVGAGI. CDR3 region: CASSASGRPNSPLHF. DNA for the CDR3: TGTGCCAGCAGCGCTAGCGGTCGCCCCAATTCACCCCTCCACTTT.

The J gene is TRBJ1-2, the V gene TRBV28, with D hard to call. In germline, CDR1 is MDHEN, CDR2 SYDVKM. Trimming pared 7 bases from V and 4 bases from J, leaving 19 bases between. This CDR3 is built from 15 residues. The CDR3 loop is CASTRPFGDFYGYTF. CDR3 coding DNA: TGTGCCAGCACTCGACCGTTCGGGGATTTCTATGGCTACACCTTC.

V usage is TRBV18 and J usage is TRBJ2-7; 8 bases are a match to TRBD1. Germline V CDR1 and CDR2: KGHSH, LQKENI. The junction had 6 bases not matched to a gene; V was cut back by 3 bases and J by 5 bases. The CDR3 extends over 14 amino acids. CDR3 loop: CASSPRTGNDEQYF. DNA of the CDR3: TGTGCCAGCTCACCCAGGACAGGGAATGACGAGCAGTACTTC.

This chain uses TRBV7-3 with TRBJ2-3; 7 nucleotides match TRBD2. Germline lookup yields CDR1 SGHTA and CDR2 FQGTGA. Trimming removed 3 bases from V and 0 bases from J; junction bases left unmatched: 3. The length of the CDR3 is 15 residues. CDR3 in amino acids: CASSFLGGSTDTQYF. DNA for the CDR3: TGTGCCAGCAGCTTTCTGGGGGGGAGCACAGATACGCAGTATTTT. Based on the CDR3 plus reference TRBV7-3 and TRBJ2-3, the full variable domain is GAGVSQTPSNKVTEKGKYVELRCDPISGHTALYWYRQSLGQGPEFLIYFQGTGAADDSGLPNDRFFAVRPEGSVSTLKIQRTERGDSAVYLCASSFLGGSTDTQYFGPGTRLTVL.

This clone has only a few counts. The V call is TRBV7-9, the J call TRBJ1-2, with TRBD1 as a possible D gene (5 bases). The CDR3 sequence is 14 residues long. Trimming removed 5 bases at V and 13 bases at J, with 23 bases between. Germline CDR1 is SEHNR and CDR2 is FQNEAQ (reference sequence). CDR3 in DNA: TGTGCCAGCAGCCAGGGAGCGGACAACCGGCGGGGCACCTTC. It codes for CASSQGADNRRGTF.

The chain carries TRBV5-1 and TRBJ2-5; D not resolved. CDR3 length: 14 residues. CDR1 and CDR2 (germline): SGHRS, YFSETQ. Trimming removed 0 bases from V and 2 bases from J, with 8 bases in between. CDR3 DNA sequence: TGCGCCAGCAGCTTGGAAGCCACTCAAGAGACCCAGTACTTC. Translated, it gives CASSLEATQETQYF.

The CDR3 loop reads CASSNQQGGELFF. CDR3 bases: TGTGCCAGTAGTAATCAACAGGGCGGGGAGCTGTTTTTT. This chain joins TRBV19 and TRBJ2-2; tentatively, D is TRBD1 (6 bases). Trimming stripped 4 bases from V and 7 bases from J, with 10 bases between. This CDR3 spans 13 amino acids. Germline CDR1 and CDR2: LNHDA and SQIVND (reference sequence).

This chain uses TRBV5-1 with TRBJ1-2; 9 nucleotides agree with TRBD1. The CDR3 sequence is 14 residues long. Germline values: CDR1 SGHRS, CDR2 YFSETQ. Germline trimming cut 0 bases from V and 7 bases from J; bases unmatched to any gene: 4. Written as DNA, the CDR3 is TGCGCCAGCAGCTTGGAACAGGGGGCGAGTGGCTACACCTTC. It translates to CASSLEQGASGYTF.

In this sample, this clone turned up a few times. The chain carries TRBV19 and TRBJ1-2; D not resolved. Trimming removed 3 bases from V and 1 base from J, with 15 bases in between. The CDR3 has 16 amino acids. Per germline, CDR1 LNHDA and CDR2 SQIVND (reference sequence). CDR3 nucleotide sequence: TGTGCCAGTAGTATTTGGGCCTCGACGGATAACTATGGCTACACCTTC. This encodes CASSIWASTDNYGYTF. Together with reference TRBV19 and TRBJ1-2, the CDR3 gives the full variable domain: DGGITQSPKYLFRKEGQNVTLSCEQNLNHDAMYWYRQDPGQGLRLIYYSQIVNDFQKGDIAEGYSVSREKKESFPLTVTSAQKNPTAFYLCASSIWASTDNYGYTFGSGTRLTVV.